Included here is one T cell receptor (beta chain) sequence, with context. The record originates from a study of CD8 T cells in Susac syndrome. The V gene end was trimmed by 0 bases and the J gene end by 13 bases; junction bases not matched to a gene: 4. From germline, CDR1 is SGHDN and CDR2 FVKESK. The CDR3 extends over 13 amino acids. TCR beta sequences were obtained from blood CD8+ and CD4+ T cells. An amount of RNA that ranged from roughly 0.5 to 1 ug was reverse transcribed with random hexamers. Across 54 Vbeta and 13 Jbeta, immunoSEQ multiplex PCR amplified TCR beta CDR3. TCRdb re-analysed the immunoSEQ multiplex PCR reads in MiXCR, keeping a single row per CDR3 protein. The sample holds 110,000 or so distinct CDR3 sequences, approximately 93% seen once.

The V gene is TRBV14, the J gene TRBJ2-1; 9 nucleotides line up with TRBD2. This TCR derives from a human donor with multiple sclerosis. What was sequenced was CD4+ T cells from PBMCs. The CDR3 DNA reads TGTGCCAGCAGCCAAGACGCGGGACTAGCACAGTTCTTC. It is translated as CASSQDAGLAQFF.